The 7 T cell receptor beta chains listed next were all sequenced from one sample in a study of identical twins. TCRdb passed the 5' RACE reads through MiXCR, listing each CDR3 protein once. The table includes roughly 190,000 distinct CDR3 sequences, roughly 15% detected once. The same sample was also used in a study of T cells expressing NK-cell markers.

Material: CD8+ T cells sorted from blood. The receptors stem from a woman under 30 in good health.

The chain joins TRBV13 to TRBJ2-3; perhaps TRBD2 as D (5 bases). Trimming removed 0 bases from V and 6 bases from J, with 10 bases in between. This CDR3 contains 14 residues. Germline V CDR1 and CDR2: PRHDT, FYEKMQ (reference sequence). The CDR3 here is CASSLGASSDTQYF. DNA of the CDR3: TGTGCCAGCAGCTTAGGAGCTAGCAGTGATACGCAGTATTTT.

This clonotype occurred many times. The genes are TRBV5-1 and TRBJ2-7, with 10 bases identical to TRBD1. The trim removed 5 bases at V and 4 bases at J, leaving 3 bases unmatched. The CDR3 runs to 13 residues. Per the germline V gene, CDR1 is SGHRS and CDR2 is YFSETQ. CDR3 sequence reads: CASSWTGGYEQYF. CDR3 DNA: TGCGCCAGCAGTTGGACAGGGGGTTACGAGCAGTACTTC.

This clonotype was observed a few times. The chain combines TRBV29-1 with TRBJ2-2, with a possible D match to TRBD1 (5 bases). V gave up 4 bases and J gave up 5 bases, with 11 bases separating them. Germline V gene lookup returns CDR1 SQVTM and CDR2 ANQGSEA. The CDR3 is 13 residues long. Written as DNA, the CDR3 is TGCAGCGTTGCCAGGGCTGGGACCGGGGAGCTGTTTTTT. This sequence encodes CSVARAGTGELFF.

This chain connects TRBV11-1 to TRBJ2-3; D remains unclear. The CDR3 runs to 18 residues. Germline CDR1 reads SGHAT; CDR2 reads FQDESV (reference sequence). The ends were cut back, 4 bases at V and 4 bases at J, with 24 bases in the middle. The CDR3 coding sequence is TGTGCCAGCAGCTCCCCCGGCCGCAATGACCCGAGCGCAGATACGCAGTATTTT. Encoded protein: CASSSPGRNDPSADTQYF.

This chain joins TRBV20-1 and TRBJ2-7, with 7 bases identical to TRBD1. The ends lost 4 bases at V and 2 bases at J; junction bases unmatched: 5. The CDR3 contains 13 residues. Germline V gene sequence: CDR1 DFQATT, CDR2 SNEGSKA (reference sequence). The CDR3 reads CSATGQETYEQYF. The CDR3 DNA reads TGCAGTGCTACTGGACAGGAGACCTACGAGCAGTACTTC.

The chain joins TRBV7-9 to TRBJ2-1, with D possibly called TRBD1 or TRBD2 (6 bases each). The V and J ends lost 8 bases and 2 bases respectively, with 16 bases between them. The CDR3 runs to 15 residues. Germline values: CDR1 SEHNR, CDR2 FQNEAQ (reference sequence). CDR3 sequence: CASLDRGGTYNEQFF. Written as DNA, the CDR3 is TGTGCCAGCCTAGACCGAGGGGGGACCTACAATGAGCAGTTCTTC.

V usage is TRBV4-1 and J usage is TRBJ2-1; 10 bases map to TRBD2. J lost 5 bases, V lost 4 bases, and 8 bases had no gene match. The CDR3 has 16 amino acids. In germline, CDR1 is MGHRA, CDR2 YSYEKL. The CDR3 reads CASSRPGTSVHNEQFF. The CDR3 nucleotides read TGCGCCAGCAGCCGCCCCGGGACTAGCGTCCACAATGAGCAGTTCTTC.